This TCR beta chain was profiled in a study of breast tumors, draining lymph nodes, adjacent tissues. MiXCR, run by TCRdb on the multiplex PCR reads, gives a single entry per CDR3 protein. The data show fewer than 15,000 distinct CDR3 sequences, about 62% seen once. V shed 4 bases and J shed 0 bases, with 7 bases lying between them. Per germline, CDR1 DFQATT and CDR2 SNEGSKA (reference sequence). The CDR3 is made up of 13 amino acids. The chain recombines TRBV20-1 with TRBJ1-3; no firm D call. The origin of this receptor is a female donor with breast cancer. Some clones in this sample may be carry-over from other donors' samples. The sequenced material came from tumor-adjacent breast tissue. The CDR3 DNA reads as TGCAGTGCTACTTGGGACTCTGGAAACACCATATATTTT. Translated, it gives CSATWDSGNTIYF.